This TCR beta chain was recorded in a study of blood T cell repertoires in COVID-19. Study-wide context: COVID-19 samples collected from the United States, Italy and Spain covered acute and convalescent phases.

This CDR3 is built from 16 residues. Germline loops: CDR1 SGDLS, CDR2 YYNGEE. Losses at the gene ends were 0 bases for V and 4 bases for J; bases not matched to a gene: 7. Measured with immunoSEQ multiplex PCR; TCRdb has only the in-frame clones, and not every one. The table lists 70,000 to 85,000 clones, 86% of them singletons. The clonotype was recovered from a woman aged 60-70 years with acute or convalescent COVID-19. The specimen sequenced was peripheral blood. This sequence joins TRBV9 and TRBJ1-1; 9 bases match TRBD1. In nucleotides, the CDR3 is TGTGCCAGCAGCGTAGCCCTCGGGACAGGGCTCACTGAAGCTTTCTTT. Its protein is CASSVALGTGLTEAFF. The entire variable domain, with the rest obtained from reference TRBV9 and TRBJ1-1, is as follows: DSGVTQTPKHLITATGQRVTLRCSPRSGDLSVYWYQQSLDQGLQFLIQYYNGEERAKGNILERFSAQQFPDLHSELNLSSLELGDSALYFCASSVALGTGLTEAFFGQGTRLTVV.